This is a list of T cell receptor beta chains from one sample in a study of T cell responses to AZD1222 COVID-19 vaccine. The assay was immunoSEQ multiplex PCR, and TCRdb's table has in-frame clones only and misses some. Of 150,000 to 200,000 clones in the sample, around 94% were seen once. Sequenced material: peripheral blood, taken on day 0 of AZD1222 vaccination. The receptors derive from an adult in good health. Both conserved end residues are part of each CDR3. Each record gives: J gene, V gene, D gene, clone size, CDR3 DNA, CDR3 protein. D genes are given only for firm matches. The size entry is marked missing in some rows and otherwise reads once, few, many or a size class.

TRBJ2-1 | TRBV18 | - | - | TGTGCCAGCTCACCACCGGGAGGGATACAGGGTGAGCAGTTCTTC | CASSPPGGIQGEQFF
TRBJ1-2 | TRBV2 | TRBD1 | - | TGTGCCAGCAAAGGGACAGGGTATGGCTACACCTTC | CASKGTGYGYTF
TRBJ2-1 | TRBV5-1 | - | few | TGCGCCAGCAGCTTGGCCGGTACGGTGGATGAGCAGTTCTTC | CASSLAGTVDEQFF
TRBJ1-5 | TRBV19 | - | - | TGTGCCAGTAGTATATCCGTTGGGCAGCCCCAGCATTTT | CASSISVGQPQHF
TRBJ2-7 | TRBV5-1 | - | few | TGCGCCAGCAGCTCCGGAGATTCCTACGAGCAGTACTTC | CASSSGDSYEQYF
TRBJ2-7 | TRBV15 | - | - | TGTGCCACCAGCAGAGATTACAGGGACCACGAGCAGTACTTC | CATSRDYRDHEQYF
TRBJ1-2 | TRBV11-1 | - | - | TGTGCCAGCAGCCCATCGGGGGAGCGGGGCTATGGCTACACCTTC | CASSPSGERGYGYTF
TRBJ1-2 | TRBV14 | - | few | TGTGCCAGCAGCGGAGAGGGGCGGGCTTGCACCTTC | CASSGEGRACTF
TRBJ1-5 | TRBV18 | - | once | TGTGCCAGCTCACCCGAGGATCAGCCCCAGCATTTT | CASSPEDQPQHF
TRBJ1-1 | TRBV28 | - | once | TGTGCCAGCATCATATCTTCGAACACTGAAGCTTTCTTT | CASIISSNTEAFF
TRBJ1-6 | TRBV7-3 | - | - | TGTGCCAGCAGCCTCTCGGACGCCCAAAATTCACCCCTCCACTTT | CASSLSDAQNSPLHF
TRBJ2-3 | TRBV7-2 | - | - | TGTGCCAGCAGCTTCGATTCGGCGGGGAGCACAGATACGCAGTATTTT | CASSFDSAGSTDTQYF
TRBJ1-3 | TRBV2 | - | - | TGTGCCAGCGGCAGGGTGACCGAGCGCGGCACCATATATTTT | CASGRVTERGTIYF
TRBJ2-7 | TRBV7-6 | TRBD1 | once | TGTGCCAGCAGCTTACAAGGACAGGGGGGATACTACGAGCAGTACTTC | CASSLQGQGGYYEQYF
TRBJ1-5 | TRBV2 | - | - | TGTGCCAGTTCGATGGATCAGCCCCAGCATTTT | CASSMDQPQHF
TRBJ1-4 | TRBV18 | - | - | TGTGCCAGCTCACCGCCCGCCGGGTATGAAAAACTGTTTTTT | CASSPPAGYEKLFF
TRBJ2-1 | TRBV30 | TRBD2 | - | TGTGCCTGGACTGGGGGGACTAGCGGGTACAATGAGCAGTTCTTC | CAWTGGTSGYNEQFF
TRBJ1-1 | TRBV7-9 | - | - | TGTGCCAGCAGCCCGACGGACACTGAAGCTTTCTTT | CASSPTDTEAFF
TRBJ1-1 | TRBV14 | - | - | TGTGCCAGCAGCCAAGCTGGGGGCACTGAAGCTTTCTTT | CASSQAGGTEAFF
TRBJ1-2 | TRBV19 | - | - | TGTGCCAGTAGTATCCCTGGGGGAACTTATGGCTACACCTTC | CASSIPGGTYGYTF